This T cell receptor (beta chain) was captured in a study of cytomegalovirus exposure and HLA in healthy donors. General observations from the study: Within an earlier analysis, most TCR beta V segments proved productive either about 90% or about 30% of the time.

About this clone itself: Its antigen is not identified.

Researchers ran the PCR with 60 Vbeta and 13 Jbeta primers. TCRdb keeps only in-frame clones here, not all; method: immunoSEQ multiplex PCR. The sample has about 160,000 clones, 60% to 85% seen once. V lost 2 bases to trimming and J lost 6 bases; unmatched junction nucleotides: 0. The CDR3 runs 15 residues. CDR1 WNHNN and CDR2 SYGVQD come from the germline V gene (reference sequence). The rearrangement links TRBV10-1 to TRBJ2-2, with 13 nucleotides matching TRBD2. The sequencing sample was made of PBMCs. This sequence originates from a man aged 25 to 40 in good health and CMV-seropositive. As DNA, the CDR3 is TGCGCCAGCAGTGAGACTAGCGGGGGGGCCGGGGAGCTGTTTTTT. As protein: CASSETSGGAGELFF.